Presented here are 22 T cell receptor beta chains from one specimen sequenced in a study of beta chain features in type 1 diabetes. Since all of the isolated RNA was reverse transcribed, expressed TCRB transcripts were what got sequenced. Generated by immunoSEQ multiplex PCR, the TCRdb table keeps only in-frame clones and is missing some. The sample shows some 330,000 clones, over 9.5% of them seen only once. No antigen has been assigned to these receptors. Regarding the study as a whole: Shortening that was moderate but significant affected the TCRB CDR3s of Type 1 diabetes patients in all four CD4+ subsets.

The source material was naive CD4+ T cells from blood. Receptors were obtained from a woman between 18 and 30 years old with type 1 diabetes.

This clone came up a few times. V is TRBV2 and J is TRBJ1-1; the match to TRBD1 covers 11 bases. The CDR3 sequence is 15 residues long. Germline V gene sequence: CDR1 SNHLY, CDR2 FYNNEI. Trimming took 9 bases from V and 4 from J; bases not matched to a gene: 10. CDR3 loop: CARWDRGGLGTEAFF. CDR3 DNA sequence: TGTGCCAGGTGGGACAGGGGGGGGCTAGGCACTGAAGCTTTCTTT.

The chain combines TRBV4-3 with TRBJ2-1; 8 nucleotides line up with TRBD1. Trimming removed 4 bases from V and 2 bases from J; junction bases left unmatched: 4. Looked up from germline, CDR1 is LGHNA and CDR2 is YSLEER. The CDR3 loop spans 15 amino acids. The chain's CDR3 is CASSLSGGAYNEQFF. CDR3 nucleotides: TGCGCCAGCAGCCTCTCAGGGGGCGCCTACAATGAGCAGTTCTTC.

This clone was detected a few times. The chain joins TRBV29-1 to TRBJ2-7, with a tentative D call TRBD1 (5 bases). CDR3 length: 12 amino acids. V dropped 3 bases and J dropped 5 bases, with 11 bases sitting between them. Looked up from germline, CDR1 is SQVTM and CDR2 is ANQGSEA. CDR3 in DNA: TGCAGCGTTGAGGGCAGGGAAGACGAGCAGTACTTC. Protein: CSVEGREDEQYF.

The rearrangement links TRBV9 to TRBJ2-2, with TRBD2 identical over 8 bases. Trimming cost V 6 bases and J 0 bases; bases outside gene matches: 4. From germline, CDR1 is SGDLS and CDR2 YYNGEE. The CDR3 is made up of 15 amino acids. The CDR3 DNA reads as TGTGCCAGCAACATAGCGGGGACGAACACCGGGGAGCTGTTTTTT. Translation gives CASNIAGTNTGELFF. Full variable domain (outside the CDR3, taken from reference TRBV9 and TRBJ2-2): DSGVTQTPKHLITATGQRVTLRCSPRSGDLSVYWYQQSLDQGLQFLIQYYNGEERAKGNILERFSAQQFPDLHSELNLSSLELGDSALYFCASNIAGTNTGELFFGEGSRLTVL.

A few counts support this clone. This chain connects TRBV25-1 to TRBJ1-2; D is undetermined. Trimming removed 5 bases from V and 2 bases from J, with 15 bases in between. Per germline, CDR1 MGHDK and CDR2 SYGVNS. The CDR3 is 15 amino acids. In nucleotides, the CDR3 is TGTGCCAGCAGTAAGGCGGAGAAGGTGAACTATGGCTACACCTTC. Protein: CASSKAEKVNYGYTF.

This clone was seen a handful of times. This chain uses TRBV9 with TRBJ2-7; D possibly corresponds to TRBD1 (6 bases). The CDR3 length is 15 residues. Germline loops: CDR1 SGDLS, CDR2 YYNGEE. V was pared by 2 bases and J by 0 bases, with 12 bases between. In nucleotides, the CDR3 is TGTGCCAGCAGCGTGGGACATTCGAGCTCCTACGAGCAGTACTTC. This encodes CASSVGHSSSYEQYF.

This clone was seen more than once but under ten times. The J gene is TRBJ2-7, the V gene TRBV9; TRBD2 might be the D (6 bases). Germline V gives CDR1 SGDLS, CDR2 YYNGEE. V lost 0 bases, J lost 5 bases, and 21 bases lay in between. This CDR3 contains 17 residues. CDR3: CASSVDRGGPGVHEQYF. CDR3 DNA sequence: TGTGCCAGCAGCGTAGACCGAGGAGGGCCAGGCGTCCACGAGCAGTACTTC.

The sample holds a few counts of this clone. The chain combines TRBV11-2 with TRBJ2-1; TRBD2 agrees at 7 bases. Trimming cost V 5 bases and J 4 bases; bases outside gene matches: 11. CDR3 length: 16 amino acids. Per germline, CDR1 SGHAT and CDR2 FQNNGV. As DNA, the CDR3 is TGTGCCAGCAGCCTGATCGCCGGGGGGATATACAATGAGCAGTTCTTC. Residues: CASSLIAGGIYNEQFF.

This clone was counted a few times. The CDR3 DNA reads as TGTGCCAGCAGTTTAATGGGACTAGCGGGAGGCGGTGAGCAGTTCTTC. Translated, it gives CASSLMGLAGGGEQFF. This chain links TRBV27 with TRBJ2-1, with 15 bases matching TRBD2. Looked up from germline, CDR1 is MNHEY and CDR2 is SMNVEV (reference sequence). J was trimmed by 9 bases and V by 2 bases; bases with no gene match: 5. This CDR3 is built from 16 residues.

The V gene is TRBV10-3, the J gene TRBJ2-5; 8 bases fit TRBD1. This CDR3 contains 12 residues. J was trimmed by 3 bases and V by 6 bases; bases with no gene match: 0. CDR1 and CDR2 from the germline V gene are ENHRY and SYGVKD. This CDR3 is CAIRDREETQYF. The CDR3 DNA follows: TGTGCCATCAGGGACAGGGAAGAGACCCAGTACTTC.

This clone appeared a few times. This CDR3 reads CASSEQRQPYEQYF. The CDR3 nucleotides read TGTGCCAGCAGTGAACAGCGCCAACCCTACGAGCAGTACTTC. The chain combines TRBV2 with TRBJ2-7; D gene ambiguous. The germline V gene encodes CDR1 SNHLY and CDR2 FYNNEI. The CDR3 runs to 14 residues. The V and J ends lost 2 bases and 2 bases respectively, with 10 bases between them.

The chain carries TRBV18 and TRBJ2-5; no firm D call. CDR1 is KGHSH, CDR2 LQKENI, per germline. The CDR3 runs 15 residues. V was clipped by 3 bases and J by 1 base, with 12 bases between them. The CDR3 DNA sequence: TGTGCCAGCTCACCGTCCGGGTCCATCCAAGAGACCCAGTACTTC. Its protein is CASSPSGSIQETQYF.

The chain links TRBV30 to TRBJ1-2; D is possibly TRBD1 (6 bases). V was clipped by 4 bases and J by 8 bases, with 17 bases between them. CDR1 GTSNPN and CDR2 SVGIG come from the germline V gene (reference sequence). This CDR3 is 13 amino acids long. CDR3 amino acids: CAWTHRGIEGYTF. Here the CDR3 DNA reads TGTGCCTGGACTCATAGGGGGATAGAAGGCTACACCTTC. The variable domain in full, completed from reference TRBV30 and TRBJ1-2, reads SQTIHQWPATLVQPVGSPLSLECTVEGTSNPNLYWYRQAAGRGLQLLFYSVGIGQISSEVPQNLSASRPQDRQFILSSKKLLLSDSGFYLCAWTHRGIEGYTFGSGTRLTVV.

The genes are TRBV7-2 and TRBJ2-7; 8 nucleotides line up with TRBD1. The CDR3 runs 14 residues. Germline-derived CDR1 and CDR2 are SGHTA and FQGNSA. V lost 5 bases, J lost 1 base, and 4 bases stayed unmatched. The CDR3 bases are TGTGCCAGCAGCCGGGACAGGAAGTCCTACGAGCAGTACTTC. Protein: CASSRDRKSYEQYF.

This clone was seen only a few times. CDR3 in DNA: TGTGCCAGCAGCTTTAGCGGGGGGCAAGAGACCCAGTACTTC. Amino acids: CASSFSGGQETQYF. The chain employs TRBV5-5 and TRBJ2-5, with TRBD2 identical over 10 bases. V shed 2 bases, J shed 2 bases, and the junction held 0 bases outside the gene matches. The CDR3 runs 14 residues. From germline, CDR1 is SGHKS and CDR2 YYEKEE (reference sequence).

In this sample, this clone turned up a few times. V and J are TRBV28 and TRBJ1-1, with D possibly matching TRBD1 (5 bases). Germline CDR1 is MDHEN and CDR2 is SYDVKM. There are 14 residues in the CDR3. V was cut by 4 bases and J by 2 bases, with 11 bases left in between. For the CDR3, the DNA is TGTGCCAGCAGTTCCGGGGGAGCTAACACTGAAGCTTTCTTT. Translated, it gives CASSSGGANTEAFF.

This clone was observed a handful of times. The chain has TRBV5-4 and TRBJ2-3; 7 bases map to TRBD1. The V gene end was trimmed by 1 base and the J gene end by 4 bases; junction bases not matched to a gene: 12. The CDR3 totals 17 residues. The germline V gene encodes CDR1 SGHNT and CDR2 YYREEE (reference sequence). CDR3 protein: CASSLRVGTESPDTQYF. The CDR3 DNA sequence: TGTGCCAGCAGCTTGCGGGTAGGGACAGAAAGCCCAGATACGCAGTATTTT.

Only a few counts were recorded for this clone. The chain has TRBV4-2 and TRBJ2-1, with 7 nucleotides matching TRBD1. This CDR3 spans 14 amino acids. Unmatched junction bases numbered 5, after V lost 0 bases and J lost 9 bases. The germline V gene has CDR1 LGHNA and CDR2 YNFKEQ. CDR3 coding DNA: TGTGCCAGCAGCCAAGATAAGGACAGGACTGAGCAGTTCTTC. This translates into CASSQDKDRTEQFF.

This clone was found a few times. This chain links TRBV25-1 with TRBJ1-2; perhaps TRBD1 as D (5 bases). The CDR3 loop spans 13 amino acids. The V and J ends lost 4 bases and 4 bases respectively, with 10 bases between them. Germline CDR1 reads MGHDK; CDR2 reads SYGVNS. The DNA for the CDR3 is TGTGCCAGCAGTGGGGGGGATGGCTATGGCTACACCTTC. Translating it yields CASSGGDGYGYTF.

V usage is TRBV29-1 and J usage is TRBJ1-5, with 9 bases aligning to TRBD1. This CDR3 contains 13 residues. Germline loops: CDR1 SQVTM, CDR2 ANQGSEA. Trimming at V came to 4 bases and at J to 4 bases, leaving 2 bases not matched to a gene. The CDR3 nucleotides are TGCAGCGTTGCTGGGACAGGGAATCAGCCCCAGCATTTT. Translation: CSVAGTGNQPQHF.

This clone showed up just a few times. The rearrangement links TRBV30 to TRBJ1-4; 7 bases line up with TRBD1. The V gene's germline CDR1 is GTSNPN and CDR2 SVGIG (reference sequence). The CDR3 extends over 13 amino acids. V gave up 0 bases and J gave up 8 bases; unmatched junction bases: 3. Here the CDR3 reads CAWSVGGGEKLFF. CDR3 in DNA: TGTGCCTGGAGTGTAGGGGGCGGAGAAAAACTGTTTTTT.

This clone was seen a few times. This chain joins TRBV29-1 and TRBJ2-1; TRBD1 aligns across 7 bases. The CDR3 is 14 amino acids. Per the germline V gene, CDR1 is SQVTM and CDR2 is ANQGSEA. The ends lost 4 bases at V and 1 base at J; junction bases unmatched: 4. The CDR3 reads CSVGPQGSYNEQFF. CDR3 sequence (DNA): TGCAGCGTTGGTCCACAGGGGTCCTACAATGAGCAGTTCTTC.